One and the same sample provided the 7 T cell receptor beta chains below, sequenced in a study of tumor and adjacent non-tumor tissue in lung cancer. A modified ARM-PCR protocol with three rounds of nested PCR amplified TCRbeta. TCRdb reanalysed the multiplex PCR reads using MiXCR and keeps one entry per CDR3 protein. Of roughly 70,000 distinct CDR3 sequences listed, roughly 75% are singletons. RNA was extracted from bulk tissue without any cell sorting. Distant lung tissue was collected more than 3 cm away from the tumor edge. Input material: distant non-tumor lung tissue. These receptors all stem from a woman in her forties or fifties with non-small cell lung cancer.

With respect to this clonotype: A much larger clone lies a single base off, so this may be a read error. This rearrangement joins TRBV29-1 to TRBJ2-1; a possible D gene is TRBD2 (6 bases). The CDR3 has 14 amino acids. Per the germline V gene, CDR1 is SQVTM and CDR2 is ANQGSEA. Here the CDR3 reads CSIEEGGSLNEQFF. CDR3 coding DNA: TGCAGCATTGAAGAGGGAGGTAGCCTTAATGAGCAGTTCTTC.

The chain has TRBV20-1 and TRBJ1-2; D ambiguous. Germline V CDR1 and CDR2: DFQATT, SNEGSKA (reference sequence). The CDR3 has 12 amino acids. Trimming shortened V by 3 bases and J by 9 bases, and 14 bases separated the two germline ends. CDR3 loop: CSASDLDCSYTF. CDR3 bases: TGCAGTGCTAGTGACCTCGACTGTAGCTACACCTTC.

A note on this clonotype: Possible read error: a much larger clone is one base away. The chain is built from TRBV5-6 and TRBJ1-2, with D possibly TRBD1 on 5 matching bases. Germline V gene lookup returns CDR1 SGHDT and CDR2 YYEEEE. The CDR3 totals 15 residues. This CDR3 is CASSLVAGRGYGYAF. The CDR3 DNA is TGTGCCAGCAGCTTGGTGGCAGGGAGGGGCTATGGCTACGCCTTC.

This clonotype was counted once. The conserved phenylalanine or tryptophan normally closing the CDR3 is absent here, so this likely arose from a read error. The gene calls are TRBV4-1 and TRBJ1-5; D ambiguous. The CDR3 has 15 residues. CDR1 is MGHRA, CDR2 YSYEKL, per germline. CDR3 region: CSSSQDQVSNQPQHS. CDR3 DNA sequence: TGCTCCAGCAGCCAAGATCAGGTTAGCAATCAGCCCCAGCATTCT.

Points on this clonotype: Sequence at one end of the junction differs from germline and may be a read error. CDR3 sequence (DNA): TGTGCCAGTAGTTCAGAGACTGGCCAGCAGTTCTTC. This sequence encodes CASSSETGQQFF. J is TRBJ2-1 and V is TRBV12-3 or TRBV12-4; D not certain. CDR3 size: 12 residues.

With regard to this clonotype: A much bigger clone sits one base away, suggesting this may be a read error. This sequence joins TRBV12-3 or TRBV12-4 and TRBJ2-7; D call uncertain. The CDR3 totals 13 residues. CDR3 DNA: TGTGCCGGCAGTCTCGGACCAAACTACGAGCAGTACTTC. Translated: CAGSLGPNYEQYF.

This clonotype was counted at least ten times. V and J are TRBV6-1 and TRBJ2-7; no firm D call. The germline V and J ends were trimmed by 2 bases and 3 bases, with 5 bases remaining between them. Per germline, CDR1 MNHNS and CDR2 SASEGT. This CDR3 is built from 12 residues. CDR3 residues: CASSEIFYEQYF. In nucleotides, the CDR3 is TGTGCCAGCAGTGAAATTTTCTACGAGCAGTACTTC.